This TCR beta chain was found in a study of molecular identifiers for immune sequencing clone quantification. Using its own MiXCR run on the PCR reads, TCRdb lists one record per CDR3 protein. The sample contains about 100,000 distinct CDR3 sequences, under 40% of which appear only once. Trimming removed 3 bases from V and 4 bases from J; junction bases left unmatched: 2. CDR3 length: 12 residues. Germline V gene lookup returns CDR1 SQVTM and CDR2 ANQGSEA. This clonotype was picked up many times. This sequence originates from a human donor in good health. Some libraries in this study had Jurkat cell RNA spiked in. The chain couples TRBV29-1 to TRBJ1-1; 7 bases are a match to TRBD1. Sequencing was carried out using naive CD8+ T cells from blood, with Jurkat cell RNA spiked in. Noted subset: FACS-sorted CD8+CD4-CCR7+CD45RA+ naive T cells. The CDR3 loop is CSVDTGATEAFF. The CDR3 DNA reads as TGCAGCGTTGATACAGGGGCCACTGAAGCTTTCTTT.